Listed here are 11 T cell receptor beta chains from one sample, sequenced in a study of blood T cell repertoires in COVID-19. Assay used: immunoSEQ multiplex PCR; TCRdb lists only in-frame clones, some missing. The sample yields 110,000 to 150,000 clones, 80% to 90% seen once. Sequenced input: peripheral blood. Receptors originate from a man aged 60 to 69 with active or convalescent COVID-19.

The V call is TRBV6-5, the J call TRBJ1-6; the D is unclear. In germline, CDR1 is MNHEY, CDR2 SVGAGI. The CDR3 runs to 15 residues. V gave up 6 bases and J gave up 0 bases, with 9 bases separating them. The CDR3 coding sequence is TGTGCCAGCAGCCCACAGAGCTCCTATAATTCACCCCTCCACTTT. Translation gives CASSPQSSYNSPLHF.

CDR3 loop: CAISLAGESTDTQYF. The CDR3 region has the DNA TGTGCCATCAGTCTAGCGGGGGAAAGCACAGATACGCAGTATTTT. The genes are TRBV10-3 and TRBJ2-3; 10 bases fit TRBD2. V shed 5 bases, J shed 0 bases, and the junction held 2 bases outside the gene matches. Germline loops: CDR1 ENHRY, CDR2 SYGVKD. The length of the CDR3 is 15 residues.

This chain links TRBV28 with TRBJ1-5, with TRBD1 matching over 8 bases. Looked up from germline, CDR1 is MDHEN and CDR2 is SYDVKM. J lost 3 bases, V lost 6 bases, and 10 bases had no gene match. The CDR3 totals 16 residues. CDR3 amino acids: CASSRGTGGYNQPQHF. The CDR3 DNA follows: TGTGCCAGCAGCCGTGGGACAGGCGGTTACAATCAGCCCCAGCATTTT. The variable domain in full, with the rest retrieved from reference TRBV28 and TRBJ1-5, is DVKVTQSSRYLVKRTGEKVFLECVQDMDHENMFWYRQDPGLGLRLIYFSYDVKMKEKGDIPEGYSVSREKKERFSLILESASTNQTSMYLCASSRGTGGYNQPQHFGDGTRLSIL.

This chain uses TRBV18 with TRBJ2-1; D uncertain. Per germline, CDR1 KGHSH and CDR2 LQKENI. The CDR3 loop spans 13 amino acids. Trimming removed 2 bases at V and 5 bases at J, with 7 bases between. The CDR3 loop reads CASSPDPDNEQFF. The CDR3 DNA is TGTGCCAGCTCACCAGATCCGGACAATGAGCAGTTCTTC.

V usage is TRBV19 and J usage is TRBJ2-1; 10 bases are a match to TRBD2. This CDR3 spans 18 amino acids. Unmatched junction bases numbered 14, after V lost 1 base and J lost 8 bases. Germline V gives CDR1 LNHDA, CDR2 SQIVND (reference sequence). The DNA for the CDR3 is TGTGCCAGTAGTATAGGATGGGAGCGGGAGGGCCCTCGCCATGAGCAGTTCTTC. This codes for CASSIGWEREGPRHEQFF.

CDR3 residues: CASAGTGRTGELFF. CDR3 nucleotides: TGTGCCAGCGCCGGGACAGGGCGTACCGGGGAGCTGTTTTTT. The V gene is TRBV6-5, the J gene TRBJ2-2; 9 nucleotides line up with TRBD1. Germline V CDR1 and CDR2: MNHEY, SVGAGI. CDR3 length: 14 amino acids. V was pared by 8 bases and J by 5 bases, with 6 bases of the junction left unmatched.

This clone turned up a few times. The chain recombines TRBV25-1 with TRBJ1-2, with 12 bases that match TRBD1. This CDR3 contains 17 residues. Per germline, CDR1 MGHDK and CDR2 SYGVNS. V dropped 4 bases and J dropped 2; count of bases not matched to a gene: 8. CDR3 coding DNA: TGTGCCAGCAGTGGCCCCCCGGGACAGGGGGCGAACTATGGCTACACCTTC. Translation: CASSGPPGQGANYGYTF.

This chain connects TRBV11-3 to TRBJ1-4; possibly TRBD1 for D (6 bases). The germline V gene encodes CDR1 SGHNT and CDR2 YENEEA. This CDR3 is 17 amino acids long. Trimming pared 1 base from V and 8 bases from J, leaving 20 bases between. The DNA of the CDR3 is TGTGCCAGCAGCTTAGTCCTCGAACAGGGCAGAGGGGAAAAACTGTTTTTT. It is translated as CASSLVLEQGRGEKLFF.

This chain joins TRBV18 and TRBJ1-1; 7 nucleotides align to TRBD1. Germline CDR1 and CDR2: KGHSH and LQKENI. J lost 3 bases, V lost 4 bases, and 5 bases had no gene match. There are 14 residues in the CDR3. CDR3 residues: CASSLLQGDTEAFF. CDR3 nucleotide sequence: TGTGCCAGCTCACTTCTCCAGGGGGACACTGAAGCTTTCTTT.

The chain combines TRBV6-1 with TRBJ2-7; possible D gene TRBD2, 6 bases. Per the germline V gene, CDR1 is MNHNS and CDR2 is SASEGT. The ends were cut back, 3 bases at V and 2 bases at J, with 11 bases in the middle. The CDR3 covers 14 residues. CDR3 amino acids: CASSDSGGAYEQYF. DNA for the CDR3: TGTGCCAGCAGTGATTCCGGGGGAGCCTACGAGCAGTACTTC.

On this clone itself: The sample has other DNA sequences that encode this CDR3 too. The chain combines TRBV9 with TRBJ2-1; D is possibly TRBD2 (6 bases). The ends were cut back, 5 bases at V and 1 base at J, with 13 bases in the middle. Germline V CDR1 and CDR2: SGDLS, YYNGEE. The CDR3 has 15 amino acids. This CDR3 is CASSRSGGSYNEQFF. CDR3 in DNA: TGTGCCAGCAGTCGTTCCGGAGGGTCCTACAATGAGCAGTTCTTC.